The next 23 T cell receptor beta chains were all read from a single sample in a study of cytomegalovirus exposure and HLA in healthy donors. In the PCR, 60 Vbeta and 13 Jbeta primers were used. Profiling relied on immunoSEQ multiplex PCR, and the TCRdb table lists in-frame clones only, not all of them. The specimen's table records about 46,000 clones. Specimen: PBMCs. The source of these receptors is a woman aged 40-49 years in good health and CMV-seronegative.

The chain is built from TRBV7-6 and TRBJ2-1; 9 bases are a match to TRBD2. CDR1 and CDR2 (germline): SGHVS, FNYEAQ. The CDR3 is 15 residues long. V dropped 2 bases and J dropped 6; count of bases not matched to a gene: 5. The DNA for the CDR3 is TGTGCCAGCAGCTTATTGTCTAGCGGGATCAATGAGCAGTTCTTC. This codes for CASSLLSSGINEQFF.

V is TRBV5-8 and J is TRBJ2-5; D is uncertain. Germline CDR1 is SGHTS and CDR2 is YDEGEE. V was trimmed by 0 bases and J by 2 bases, leaving 5 bases between them. This CDR3 spans 13 amino acids. The CDR3 spells CASSLEQQETQYF. The CDR3 nucleotides are TGTGCCAGCAGCTTGGAACAGCAAGAGACCCAGTACTTC.

V and J are TRBV5-4 and TRBJ1-1; 7 nucleotides agree with TRBD1. This CDR3 spans 14 amino acids. V shed 3 bases and J 2 bases; nucleotides not matched to a gene: 4. Germline-derived CDR1 and CDR2 are SGHNT and YYREEE (reference sequence). This CDR3 is CASSWGQINTEAFF. DNA for the CDR3: TGTGCCAGCAGCTGGGGACAGATCAACACTGAAGCTTTCTTT.

V gene TRBV27 combines with J gene TRBJ1-5; no clear D gene. The CDR3 runs 15 residues. V lost 8 bases to trimming and J lost 1 base, with 15 bases between them. Germline values: CDR1 MNHEY, CDR2 SMNVEV (reference sequence). Here the CDR3 DNA reads TGTGCCAGCCGGGAGGAGGGTGCCAGCAATCAGCCCCAGCATTTT. It is translated as CASREEGASNQPQHF.

The chain uses TRBV7-9 and TRBJ2-5, with 9 positions matching TRBD1. Germline V gene lookup returns CDR1 SEHNR and CDR2 FQNEAQ (reference sequence). The CDR3 loop spans 15 amino acids. Losses at the gene ends were 5 bases for V and 5 bases for J; bases not matched to a gene: 9. CDR3: CASSPPGTGRETQYF. The CDR3 DNA is TGTGCCAGCAGCCCACCTGGGACAGGGAGGGAGACCCAGTACTTC.

The chain combines TRBV4-1 with TRBJ1-1, with 8 nucleotides matching TRBD1. Losses at the gene ends were 2 bases for V and 1 base for J; bases not matched to a gene: 6. This CDR3 comprises 16 residues. Germline V gene data show CDR1 as MGHRA and CDR2 as YSYEKL. CDR3 in amino acids: CASSQRDRRPNTEAFF. CDR3 in DNA: TGCGCCAGCAGCCAAAGGGACAGGAGACCGAACACTGAAGCTTTCTTT.

The chain links TRBV7-9 to TRBJ2-1, with TRBD2 as a possible D gene (5 bases). Trimming removed 1 base from V and 7 bases from J, with 11 bases in between. The CDR3 is 14 residues long. CDR1 SEHNR and CDR2 FQNEAQ come from the germline V gene (reference sequence). As DNA, the CDR3 is TGTGCCAGCAGCTTAGTCTCCGGGGTGAATGAGCAGTTCTTC. It translates to CASSLVSGVNEQFF.

The chain uses TRBV5-1 and TRBJ1-2; 8 nucleotides agree with TRBD1. CDR3 size: 15 residues. V lost 0 bases and J lost 8; bases outside the gene matches: 9. The germline CDR1 and CDR2 sequences are SGHRS and YFSETQ. In DNA, the CDR3 is TGCGCCAGCAGCTTGGGACAGGGGAACAACGGAGGCTACACCTTC. Translated: CASSLGQGNNGGYTF.

The rearrangement links TRBV29-1 to TRBJ2-4, with D possibly matching TRBD1 (6 bases). CDR1 SQVTM and CDR2 ANQGSEA come from the germline V gene. V was pared by 6 bases and J by 8 bases, with 11 bases between. This CDR3 is built from 11 residues. The CDR3 reads CSVEQGHIQYF. CDR3 in DNA: TGCAGCGTAGAGCAGGGGCACATTCAGTACTTC.

This chain uses TRBV21-1 with TRBJ2-5; no DNA check was done on the table's D call, TRBD2. TRBV21-1 is assigned pseudogene status. CDR3 length: 17 amino acids. The DNA for the CDR3 is TGTGCCAGCAGCAAAGTAAGGCCTAGCGTCAATCAAGGGGCCCAGTACTTC. Protein sequence: CASSKVRPSVNQGAQYF.

This sequence joins TRBV29-1 and TRBJ2-7; tentative D call: TRBD1 (5 bases). Deletions cut 4 bases from V and 9 bases from J, with 10 bases between. Germline CDR1 and CDR2: SQVTM and ANQGSEA. This CDR3 has 10 amino acids. The CDR3 spells CSVVSRAQYF. Written as DNA, the CDR3 is TGCAGCGTTGTCAGCAGGGCGCAGTACTTC.

The genes are TRBV19 and TRBJ2-1; 7 positions agree with TRBD1. With 5 bases clipped from V and 14 bases from J, the junction kept 12 bases outside the gene matches. Germline CDR1 LNHDA, CDR2 SQIVND (reference sequence). The CDR3 covers 13 residues. The CDR3 sequence is CASSARQGMVEFF. DNA of the CDR3: TGTGCCAGTAGTGCGAGACAGGGAATGGTCGAGTTCTTC. The whole variable domain, filled in from reference TRBV19 and TRBJ2-1, reads DGGITQSPKYLFRKEGQNVTLSCEQNLNHDAMYWYRQDPGQGLRLIYYSQIVNDFQKGDIAEGYSVSREKKESFPLTVTSAQKNPTAFYLCASSARQGMVEFFGPGTRLTVL.

This CDR3 is CASRKRANTGELFF. The CDR3 nucleotides are TGTGCCAGCAGAAAGAGGGCCAACACCGGGGAGCTGTTTTTT. This chain links TRBV6-5 with TRBJ2-2; the D gene is possibly TRBD2 (5 bases). Germline lookup yields CDR1 MNHEY and CDR2 SVGAGI. This CDR3 has 14 amino acids. Trimming removed 6 bases from V and 2 bases from J, with 10 bases in between.

The chain employs TRBV4-2 and TRBJ2-1; D possibly corresponds to TRBD2 (5 bases). This CDR3 comprises 14 residues. Between the trimmed V and J ends, which lost 0 bases and 9 bases, there was a span of 12 bases. Germline V lookup: CDR1 LGHNA, CDR2 YNFKEQ. The CDR3 reads CASSQERDFGEQFF. The CDR3, as DNA: TGTGCCAGCAGCCAAGAACGGGATTTTGGTGAGCAGTTCTTC.

The V gene is TRBV2, the J gene TRBJ1-5; maybe TRBD1 (6 bases). The CDR3 has 13 residues. The germline V gene has CDR1 SNHLY and CDR2 FYNNEI. Trimming removed 2 bases at V and 7 bases at J, with 9 bases between. The CDR3 sequence: CASSETGMQPQHF. Written as DNA, the CDR3 is TGTGCCAGCAGTGAAACAGGGATGCAGCCCCAGCATTTT.

The chain links TRBV4-1 to TRBJ2-3; TRBD2 aligns across 8 bases. J gave up 2 bases and V 2 bases, and 6 bases lay outside the gene matches. Germline-derived CDR1 and CDR2 are MGHRA and YSYEKL. CDR3 length: 16 residues. The CDR3 DNA reads TGCGCCAGCAGCCAATTCCCAGCGGGAGCCACAGATACGCAGTATTTT. Translating gives CASSQFPAGATDTQYF.

The V call is TRBV4-1, the J call TRBJ2-1; D remains unclear. The ends were cut back, 1 base at V and 4 bases at J, with 14 bases in the middle. The CDR3 runs to 16 residues. Germline assignment: CDR1 MGHRA and CDR2 YSYEKL. In DNA, the CDR3 is TGCGCCAGCAGCCAAGTCGACATGGTTGTATACAATGAGCAGTTCTTC. This translates into CASSQVDMVVYNEQFF.

This chain joins TRBV5-1 and TRBJ2-1, with 11 bases fitting TRBD2. After removal of 4 bases from V and 5 bases from J, the junction contained 14 bases not matched to a gene. CDR1 is SGHRS and CDR2 is YFSETQ in the germline V gene. This CDR3 contains 18 residues. The CDR3 DNA reads TGCGCCAGCAGCCCGGGGACTAGCGGTGTTACCAGCCACAATGAGCAGTTCTTC. Translation gives CASSPGTSGVTSHNEQFF.

J is TRBJ2-1 and V is TRBV5-1; TRBD2 matches at 14 bases. This CDR3 is built from 14 residues. Unmatched junction bases numbered 5, after V lost 0 bases and J lost 15 bases. Germline CDR1 SGHRS, CDR2 YFSETQ. CDR3 protein: CASSLGLAGGGSFF. CDR3 in DNA: TGCGCCAGCAGCTTGGGACTAGCGGGAGGGGGTTCGTTCTTC. Complete variable domain (other parts from reference TRBV5-1 and TRBJ2-1): KAGVTQTPRYLIKTRGQQVTLSCSPISGHRSVSWYQQTPGQGLQFLFEYFSETQRNKGNFPGRFSGRQFSNSRSEMNVSTLELGDSALYLCASSLGLAGGGSFFGPGTRLTVL.

This chain connects TRBV7-6 to TRBJ2-2; TRBD1 might be the D (6 bases). The V gene's germline CDR1 is SGHVS and CDR2 FNYEAQ. Between the trimmed V and J ends, which lost 3 bases and 2 bases, there was a span of 13 bases. This CDR3 is 16 amino acids long. The CDR3 coding sequence is TGTGCCAGCAGCTTGGTAACAGGGCGAAACACCGGGGAGCTGTTTTTT. Translating it yields CASSLVTGRNTGELFF.

CDR3 protein: CASSLVAGGTGELFF. As DNA, the CDR3 is TGCGCCAGCAGCTTGGTTGCGGGGGGCACCGGGGAGCTGTTTTTT. The chain carries TRBV5-1 and TRBJ2-2; 8 bases are shared with TRBD2. Trimming took 0 bases from V and 4 from J; bases not matched to a gene: 2. Germline assignment: CDR1 SGHRS and CDR2 YFSETQ. The CDR3 is 15 amino acids.

This chain links TRBV5-1 with TRBJ1-1; 11 bases line up with TRBD1. The CDR3 totals 15 residues. V gave up 6 bases and J gave up 5 bases; unmatched junction bases: 9. Germline V CDR1 and CDR2: SGHRS, YFSETQ. The CDR3 here is CASTNSGTGGTEAFF. DNA for the CDR3: TGCGCCAGCACCAACTCCGGGACAGGGGGTACTGAAGCTTTCTTT.

V gene TRBV7-2 combines with J gene TRBJ2-7; 11 bases map to TRBD1. The CDR3 is made up of 14 amino acids. The trim removed 3 bases at V and 6 bases at J, leaving 4 bases unmatched. Germline V gene lookup returns CDR1 SGHTA and CDR2 FQGNSA. The CDR3 reads CASSFRTGGGEQYF. CDR3 nucleotide sequence: TGTGCCAGCAGCTTCCGGACAGGGGGCGGCGAGCAGTACTTC.